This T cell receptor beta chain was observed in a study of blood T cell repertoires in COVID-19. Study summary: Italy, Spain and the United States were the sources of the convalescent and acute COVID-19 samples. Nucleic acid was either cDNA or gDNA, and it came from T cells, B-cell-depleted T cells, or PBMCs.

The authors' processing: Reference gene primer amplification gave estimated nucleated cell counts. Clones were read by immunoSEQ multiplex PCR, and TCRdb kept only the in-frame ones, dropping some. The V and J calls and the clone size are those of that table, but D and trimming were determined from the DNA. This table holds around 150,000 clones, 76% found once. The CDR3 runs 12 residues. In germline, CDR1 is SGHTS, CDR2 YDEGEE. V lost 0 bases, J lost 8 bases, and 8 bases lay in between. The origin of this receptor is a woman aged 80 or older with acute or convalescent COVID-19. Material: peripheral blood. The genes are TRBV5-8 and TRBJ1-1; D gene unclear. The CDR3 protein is CASSLERSEAFF. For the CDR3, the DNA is TGTGCCAGCAGCTTGGAACGTAGCGAAGCTTTCTTT. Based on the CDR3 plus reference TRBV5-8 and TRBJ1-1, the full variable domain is EAGVTQSPTHLIKTRGQQATLRCSPISGHTSVYWYQQALGLGLQFLLWYDEGEERNRGNFPPRFSGRQFPNYSSELNVNALELEDSALYLCASSLERSEAFFGQGTRLTVV.